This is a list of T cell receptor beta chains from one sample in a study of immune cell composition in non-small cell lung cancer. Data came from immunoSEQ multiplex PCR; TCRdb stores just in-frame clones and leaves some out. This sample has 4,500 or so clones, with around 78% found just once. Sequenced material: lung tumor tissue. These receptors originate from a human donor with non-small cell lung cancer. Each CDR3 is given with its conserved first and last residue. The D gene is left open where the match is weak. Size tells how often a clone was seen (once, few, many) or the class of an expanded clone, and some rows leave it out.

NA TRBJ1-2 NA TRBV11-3 CASSPGNYGYTF TGTGCCAGCAGCCCCGGGAACTATGGCTACACCTTC
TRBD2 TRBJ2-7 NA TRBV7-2 CASSLTASGLVEQYF TGTGCCAGCAGCTTAACGGCTAGCGGGTTGGTAGAGCAGTACTTC
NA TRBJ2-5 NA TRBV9 CASSVGAGPVETQYF TGTGCCAGCAGCGTAGGTGCGGGCCCGGTAGAGACCCAGTACTTC
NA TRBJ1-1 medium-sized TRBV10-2 CASSEGGNTEAFF TGCGCCAGCAGTGAAGGAGGGAACACTGAAGCTTTCTTT
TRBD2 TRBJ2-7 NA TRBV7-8 CASSSLAGAQKLYEQYF TGTGCCAGCAGCTCTTTAGCGGGGGCCCAGAAACTCTACGAGCAGTACTTC
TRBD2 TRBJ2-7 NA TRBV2 CASTERTSGSPEQYF TGTGCCAGCACTGAAAGGACTAGCGGGAGCCCCGAGCAGTACTTC
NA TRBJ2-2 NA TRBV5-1 CASSSDGTFYGELFF TGCGCCAGCAGCTCTGACGGGACTTTCTACGGGGAGCTGTTTTTT
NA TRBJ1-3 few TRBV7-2 CASSWQYSGNTIYF TGTGCCAGCAGCTGGCAATACTCTGGAAACACCATATATTTT
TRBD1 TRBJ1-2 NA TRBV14 CASSQRGTGSDGYTF TGTGCCAGCAGCCAAAGGGGGACAGGGTCGGATGGCTACACCTTC
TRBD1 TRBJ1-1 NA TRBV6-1 CASSSRDRGPTEAFF TGTGCCAGCAGTTCCCGGGACAGGGGACCCACTGAAGCTTTCTTT
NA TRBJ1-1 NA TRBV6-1 CASRSEWWEGTEAFF TGTGCCAGCAGGTCTGAATGGTGGGAGGGGACTGAAGCTTTCTTT
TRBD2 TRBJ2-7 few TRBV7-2 CASSPAGVAYEQYF TGTGCCAGCAGCCCAGCGGGAGTCGCCTACGAGCAGTACTTC
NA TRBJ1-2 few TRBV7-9 CASSLVVDTATF TGTGCCAGCAGCTTAGTAGTGGACACGGCCACCTTC
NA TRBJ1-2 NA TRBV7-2 CASSPGKGSGYTF TGTGCCAGCAGCCCGGGGAAAGGCTCTGGCTACACCTTC
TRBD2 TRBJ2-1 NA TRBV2 CASRVRLAGGYDEQFF TGTGCCAGCAGGGTTAGACTAGCGGGAGGCTACGATGAGCAGTTCTTC
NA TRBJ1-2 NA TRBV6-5 CASSYLSRENGYTF TGTGCCAGCAGTTACTTGTCCAGGGAAAATGGCTACACCTTC
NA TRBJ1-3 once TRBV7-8 CASSLGTTGNTIYF TGTGCCAGCAGCTTAGGGACAACTGGAAACACCATATATTTT
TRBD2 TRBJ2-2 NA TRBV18 CASSPPEPSGSGGELFF TGTGCCAGCTCACCACCGGAGCCTAGCGGGAGTGGCGGGGAGCTGTTTTTT
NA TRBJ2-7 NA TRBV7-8 CASSSPRRATYEQYF TGTGCCAGCAGCTCCCCCCGGAGGGCCACCTACGAGCAGTACTTC
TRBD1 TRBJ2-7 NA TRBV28 CASRLGTGAYEQYF TGTGCCAGCAGACTCGGGACAGGGGCCTACGAGCAGTACTTC
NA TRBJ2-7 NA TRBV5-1 CASRPSRVDEQYF TGCGCCAGCAGACCCTCCAGGGTCGACGAGCAGTACTTC
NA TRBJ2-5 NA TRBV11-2 CASSLTQTQYF TGTGCCAGCAGCTTAACCCAAACACAGTACTTC
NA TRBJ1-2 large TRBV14 CASSQAVTNYGYTF TGTGCCAGCAGCCAAGCGGTGACTAACTATGGCTACACCTTC
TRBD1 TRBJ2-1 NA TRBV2 CASSDAQGAREQFF TGTGCCAGCAGTGATGCACAGGGGGCACGTGAGCAGTTCTTC
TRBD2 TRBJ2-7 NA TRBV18 CASSPGGGPYEQYF TGTGCCAGCTCACCCGGCGGGGGGCCCTACGAGCAGTACTTC
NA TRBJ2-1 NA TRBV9 CASSAPGTPFGEQFF TGTGCCAGCAGCGCCCCCGGGACTCCCTTTGGGGAGCAGTTCTTC
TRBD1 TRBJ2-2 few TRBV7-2 CASSADRAYTGELFF TGTGCCAGCAGCGCGGACAGGGCCTACACCGGGGAGCTGTTTTTT
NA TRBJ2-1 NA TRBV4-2 CASSQEPQGSSYNEQFF TGTGCCAGCAGCCAAGAACCGCAGGGGAGCTCCTACAATGAGCAGTTCTTC
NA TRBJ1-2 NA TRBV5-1 CASSLDGGRDGYTF TGCGCCAGCAGCTTGGATGGGGGGAGGGACGGCTACACCTTC
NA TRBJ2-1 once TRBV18 CASSPYRDDYNEQFF TGTGCCAGCTCACCATACAGGGACGACTACAATGAGCAGTTCTTC
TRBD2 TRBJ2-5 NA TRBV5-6 CASSSAAGALETQYF TGTGCCAGCAGCTCTGCAGCGGGGGCTCTAGAGACCCAGTACTTC
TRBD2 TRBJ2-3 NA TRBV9 CASSVAASGGDTQYF TGTGCCAGCAGCGTAGCGGCTAGCGGGGGGGATACGCAGTATTTT
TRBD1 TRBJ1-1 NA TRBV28 CASSPGTGVAEAFF TGTGCCAGCAGTCCCGGGACAGGGGTGGCTGAAGCTTTCTTT
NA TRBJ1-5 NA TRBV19 CASSPGDSNQPQHF TGTGCCAGTAGTCCCGGAGATAGCAATCAGCCCCAGCATTTT
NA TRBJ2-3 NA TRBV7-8 CASSLGLRDGDTQYF TGTGCCAGCAGCTTAGGATTGCGGGATGGCGATACGCAGTATTTT
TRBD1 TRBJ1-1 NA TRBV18 CASSPRDRAEMNTEAFF TGTGCCAGCTCACCCAGGGACAGGGCTGAAATGAACACTGAAGCTTTCTTT
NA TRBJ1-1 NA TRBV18 CASSPLGAGTEAFF TGTGCCAGCTCACCGTTAGGGGCAGGCACTGAAGCTTTCTTT
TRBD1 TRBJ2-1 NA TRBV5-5 CASSLSGGYNEQFF TGTGCCAGCAGCTTGTCAGGGGGATACAATGAGCAGTTCTTC
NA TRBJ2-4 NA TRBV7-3 CASSQGGGINIQYF TGTGCCAGCAGCCAAGGGGGGGGGATAAACATTCAGTACTTC
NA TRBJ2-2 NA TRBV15 CATGLQSTGELFF TGTGCCACCGGGTTACAGAGCACCGGGGAGCTGTTTTTT
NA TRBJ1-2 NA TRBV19 CASSTTGERYGYTF TGTGCCAGTAGTACGACCGGAGAACGGTATGGCTACACCTTC
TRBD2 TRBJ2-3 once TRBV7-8 CASSSRVAGGSDTQYF TGTGCCAGCAGCTCCCGAGTAGCGGGAGGGTCAGATACGCAGTATTTT
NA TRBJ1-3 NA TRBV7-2 CASSLLAVPGNTIYF TGTGCCAGCAGTCTCTTAGCAGTACCTGGAAACACCATATATTTT
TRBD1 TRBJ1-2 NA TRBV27 CASSLRRQGSGYTF TGTGCCAGCAGTTTAAGGCGACAGGGCTCCGGCTACACCTTC
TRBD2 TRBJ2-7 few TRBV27 CASSAGGLSYEQYF TGTGCCAGCAGCGCGGGGGGACTCAGCTACGAGCAGTACTTC
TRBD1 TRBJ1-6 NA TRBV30 CAWNSDRDSPLHF TGTGCCTGGAACTCCGACAGGGACTCACCCCTCCACTTT
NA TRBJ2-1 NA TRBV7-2 CASRRTSANEQFF TGTGCCAGCAGGAGGACTTCCGCCAATGAGCAGTTCTTC
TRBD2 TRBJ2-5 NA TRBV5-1 CASSLSLSGGEYFRETQYF TGCGCCAGCAGCTTGTCCCTTAGCGGGGGCGAATACTTTCGGGAGACCCAGTACTTC
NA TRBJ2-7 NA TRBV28 CASSSAYEQYF TGTGCCAGCAGTTCCGCCTACGAGCAGTACTTC
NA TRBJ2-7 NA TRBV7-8 CASSLGGVPHEQYF TGTGCCAGCAGCTTAGGGGGGGTCCCGCACGAGCAGTACTTC
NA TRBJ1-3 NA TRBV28 CASSYGGSWAGNTIYF TGTGCCAGCAGTTACGGGGGAAGTTGGGCCGGAAACACCATATATTTT
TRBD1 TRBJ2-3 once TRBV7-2 CASSLLPRGPLTDTQYF TGTGCCAGCAGCTTACTACCCAGGGGGCCTCTCACAGATACGCAGTATTTT
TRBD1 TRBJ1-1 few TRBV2 CASSEWQGAFEAFF TGTGCCAGCAGTGAATGGCAGGGGGCTTTTGAAGCTTTCTTT
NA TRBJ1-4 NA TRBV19 CASSYRATNEKLFF TGTGCCAGTAGCTACAGAGCAACTAATGAAAAACTGTTTTTT
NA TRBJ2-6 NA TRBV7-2 CASSLFGNDVLTF TGTGCCAGCAGCTTGTTTGGCAACGACGTCCTGACTTTC
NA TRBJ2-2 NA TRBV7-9 CASTGDFNTGELFF TGTGCCAGCACGGGGGACTTTAACACCGGGGAGCTGTTTTTT
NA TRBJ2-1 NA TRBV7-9 CASSFQDSFSYNEQFF TGTGCCAGCAGCTTTCAAGACAGCTTCTCCTACAATGAGCAGTTCTTC